This T cell receptor beta chain was documented in a study of blood T cell repertoires in COVID-19. V was pared by 0 bases and J by 3 bases, with 11 bases between. Germline values: CDR1 LGHNA, CDR2 YSLEER. CDR3 length equals 15 residues. TCRdb keeps only in-frame clones here, not all; method: immunoSEQ multiplex PCR. Of about 57,000 clones detected, about four fifths appear once; the ten largest clones hold around 22%. The clonotype was recovered from a woman aged 60 to 75 with acute or convalescent COVID-19. Material: peripheral blood. J is TRBJ1-1 and V is TRBV4-3; D is perhaps TRBD1 (5 bases). For the CDR3, the DNA is TGCGCCAGCAGCCAAGATCCGGGAGGGGACACTGAAGCTTTCTTT. This sequence encodes CASSQDPGGDTEAFF.